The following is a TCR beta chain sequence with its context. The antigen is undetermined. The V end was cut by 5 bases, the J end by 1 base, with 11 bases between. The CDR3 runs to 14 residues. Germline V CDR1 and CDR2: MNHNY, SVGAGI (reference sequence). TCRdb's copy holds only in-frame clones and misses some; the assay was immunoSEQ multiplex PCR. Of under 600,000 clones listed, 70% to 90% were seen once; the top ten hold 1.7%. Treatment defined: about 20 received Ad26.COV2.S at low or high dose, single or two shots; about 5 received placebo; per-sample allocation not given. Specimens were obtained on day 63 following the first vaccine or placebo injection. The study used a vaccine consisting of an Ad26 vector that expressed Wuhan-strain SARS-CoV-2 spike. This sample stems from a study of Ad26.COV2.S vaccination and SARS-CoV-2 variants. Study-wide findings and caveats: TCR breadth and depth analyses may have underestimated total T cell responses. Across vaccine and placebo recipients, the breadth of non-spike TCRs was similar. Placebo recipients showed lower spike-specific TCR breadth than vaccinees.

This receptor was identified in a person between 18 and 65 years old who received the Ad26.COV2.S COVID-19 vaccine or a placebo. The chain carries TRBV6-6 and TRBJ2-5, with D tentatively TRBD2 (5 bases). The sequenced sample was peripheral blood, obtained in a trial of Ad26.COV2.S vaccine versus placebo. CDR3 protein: CASSTARAQETQYF. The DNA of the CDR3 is TGTGCCAGCAGTACGGCGCGGGCCCAAGAGACCCAGTACTTC.